This section outlines one T cell receptor (beta chain) sequence together with its context. Its antigen is currently unknown. The data are from a study of shared clonotypes between healthy human individuals. CD45RO+ cells joined CCR7-negative CD45RA+ TemRA cells to form CD8 memory. The data were produced by immunoSEQ multiplex PCR, yet TCRdb's version contains in-frame clones alone and is incomplete. The table includes about 380,000 clones, 96% detected once. Trimming took off 5 bases at V and 0 bases at J, with 17 bases between the two ends. Germline loops: CDR1 SGHTA, CDR2 FQGTGA. The CDR3 spans 17 residues. Study findings and constraints: The sampled material consisted only of blood, and tissue repertoires are likely to differ. What naive subsets generally showed was a larger estimated richness than memory subsets showed. With few donors, the genetic and exposure-history diversity represented was limited.

Sequenced sample: memory CD8+ T cells sorted from blood. Subset indicated: CD45RO+ cells pooled with CCR7-negative TemRA cells. V and J are TRBV7-3 and TRBJ2-1; the D gene is possibly TRBD1 (6 bases). This clonotype was sampled from a man aged 25 to 45 in good health. The CDR3 DNA reads TGTGCCAGCAGCCCTTTCACCGGGACATACTCCTACAATGAGCAGTTCTTC. This encodes CASSPFTGTYSYNEQFF. The entire variable domain, with the rest obtained from reference TRBV7-3 and TRBJ2-1, is as follows: GAGVSQTPSNKVTEKGKYVELRCDPISGHTALYWYRQSLGQGPEFLIYFQGTGAADDSGLPNDRFFAVRPEGSVSTLKIQRTERGDSAVYLCASSPFTGTYSYNEQFFGPGTRLTVL.